A single T cell receptor (beta chain) is shown here with its context. Germline CDR1 is MNHEY and CDR2 is SVGAGI. Trimming removed 4 bases from V and 14 bases from J, with 21 bases in between. The length of the CDR3 is 15 residues. This entry is derived from a study of blood T cell repertoires in COVID-19. Study as a whole: Samples came from the United States, Italy and Spain, spanning acute and convalescent COVID-19. PBMCs, B-cell-depleted T cells, or T cells were the source of the cDNA or gDNA that made up the material.

Method: immunoSEQ multiplex PCR; TCRdb's copy keeps in-frame clones and lacks some. The sample has a few hundred thousand clones; about 82% are singletons. The receptor comes from a man aged 80 or over with acute or convalescent COVID-19. Sequenced sample: peripheral blood. The V and J genes are TRBV6-5 and TRBJ1-6; no clear D gene. CDR3 sequence: CASSLDTTLSGALHF. DNA of the CDR3: TGTGCCAGCAGTTTAGACACGACCTTGTCCGGGGCCCTCCACTTT.